The 10 T cell receptor beta chains below were found in one sample sequenced in a study of blood T cells in healthy people across ages. A sample-barcoded 5' primer and a J-beta primer mix were used in a second PCR of about 6 to 12 cycles. From the 5' RACE reads, TCRdb called clonotypes with MiXCR, one entry per CDR3 protein. The table has 1 million or so distinct CDR3 sequences, approximately 25% seen once. The data also belong to a second study, concerning T cells of mothers and their children.

The sample was blood. The receptors were gathered from a girl aged 2-10 years in good health.

This chain links TRBV7-9 with TRBJ1-1; D remains unclear. Germline CDR1 reads SEHNR; CDR2 reads FQNEAQ (reference sequence). CDR3 length: 13 amino acids. Trimming cost V 5 bases and J 4 bases, with 11 bases left between them. The CDR3 loop is CASSLLGITEAFF. In nucleotides, the CDR3 is TGTGCCAGCAGCCTACTGGGGATCACTGAAGCTTTCTTT.

The chain recombines TRBV29-1 with TRBJ2-1; the match to TRBD2 covers 9 bases. This CDR3 spans 14 amino acids. CDR1 SQVTM and CDR2 ANQGSEA come from the germline V gene. Trimming at V came to 1 base and at J to 10 bases, leaving 8 bases not matched to a gene. The CDR3 region has the DNA TGCAGCGTTGAAGGCGGGAGGGAACTCCGGGAGCAGTTCTTC. This translates into CSVEGGRELREQFF.

The CDR3 DNA is TGTGCCAGCAGCTTTGTTGCGGATACGGGACCGATCCGTAATGAGCAGTTCTTC. This sequence encodes CASSFVADTGPIRNEQFF. The V and J genes are TRBV5-6 and TRBJ2-1, with D possibly being TRBD1 or TRBD2 (5 bases each). Germline-derived CDR1 and CDR2 are SGHDT and YYEEEE. The CDR3 covers 18 residues. V was clipped by 2 bases and J by 7 bases, with 25 bases between them.

This clonotype has a handful of counts. V gene TRBV12-3 or TRBV12-4 combines with J gene TRBJ1-1; D remains ambiguous. Trimming cost V 0 bases and J 5 bases, with 10 bases left between them. This CDR3 spans 14 amino acids. The CDR3 bases are TGTGCCAGCAGTTTAGCAACAGAGGGTACTGAAGCTTTCTTT. Translation: CASSLATEGTEAFF.

This chain connects TRBV7-6 to TRBJ2-5; 15 bases map to TRBD2. The CDR3 is made up of 19 amino acids. Germline lookup yields CDR1 SGHVS and CDR2 FNYEAQ. V lost 5 bases to trimming and J lost 0 bases; unmatched junction nucleotides: 10. The CDR3 nucleotides read TGTGCCAGCAGCACATTGGGACTAGCGGGGGGAATTCACCAAGAGACCCAGTACTTC. This gives the protein CASSTLGLAGGIHQETQYF. Full variable domain (missing parts from reference TRBV7-6 and TRBJ2-5): GAGVSQSPRYKVTKRGQDVALRCDPISGHVSLYWYRQALGQGPEFLTYFNYEAQQDKSGLPNDRFSAERPEGSISTLTIQRTEQRDSAMYRCASSTLGLAGGIHQETQYFGPGTRLLVL.

About this clonotype itself: The junction and the germline gene differ at one end; a read error may be behind it. The V and J genes are TRBV19 and TRBJ2-1; D is uncertain. Germline CDR1 reads LNHDA; CDR2 reads SQIVND (reference sequence). This CDR3 contains 13 residues. As DNA, the CDR3 is TGCGCCAGTAGTATAGTGGCTCCCAGTGAGCAGTTCTTC. Its protein is CASSIVAPSEQFF.

This chain links TRBV19 with TRBJ2-4, with TRBD1 matching over 7 bases. V lost 3 bases to trimming and J lost 2 bases; unmatched junction nucleotides: 4. The length of the CDR3 is 15 residues. Germline V lookup: CDR1 LNHDA, CDR2 SQIVND (reference sequence). The CDR3 sequence: CASSIHRGTKNIQYF. The CDR3, as DNA: TGTGCCAGTAGTATCCACAGGGGAACCAAAAACATTCAGTACTTC.

This clonotype showed up just a few times. This chain connects TRBV6-6 to TRBJ1-2; D unresolved. V lost 9 bases to trimming and J lost 10 bases, with 12 bases between them. CDR3 length: 10 residues. CDR1 is MNHNY, CDR2 SVGAGI, per germline (reference sequence). The CDR3 loop reads CASRSNDYTF. The CDR3 DNA reads as TGTGCCAGTCGATCTAATGACTACACCTTC.

This clonotype was recorded only once. The chain recombines TRBV28 with TRBJ2-7; D gene uncertain. The CDR3 has 15 amino acids. Trimming took off 1 base at V and 4 bases at J, with 14 bases between the two ends. Per germline, CDR1 MDHEN and CDR2 SYDVKM. The CDR3 reads CASSLSSTGEYEQYF. The CDR3 coding sequence is TGTGCCAGCAGTTTATCTAGTACCGGAGAATACGAGCAGTACTTC.

The chain couples TRBV29-1 to TRBJ2-7, with unresolved D. The germline V gene has CDR1 SQVTM and CDR2 ANQGSEA. The CDR3 runs to 13 residues. V dropped 3 bases and J dropped 0 bases, with 9 bases sitting between them. The chain's CDR3 is CSVEQENSYEQYF. CDR3 DNA sequence: TGCAGCGTTGAGCAGGAGAACTCCTACGAGCAGTACTTC.